These 8 T cell receptor beta chains came from one sample sequenced in a study of OX40 agonist ivuxolimab in advanced cancers. TCRdb keeps only in-frame clones here, not all; method: immunoSEQ multiplex PCR. The sample carries approximately 25,000 clones, 65% to 80% recorded once. The input for sequencing was CD4+ or CD8+ T cells sorted from blood, taken in a trial of the OX40 agonist ivuxolimab. The receptors shown here come from an adult with an advanced solid tumor such as melanoma, head and neck, liver or kidney cancer.

J is TRBJ2-5 and V is TRBV7-2; D is uncertain. The CDR3 consists of 13 residues. The germline V gene encodes CDR1 SGHTA and CDR2 FQGNSA. Trimming stripped 2 bases from V and 5 bases from J, with 9 bases between. CDR3 loop: CASSLFGSETQYF. The CDR3 DNA reads as TGTGCCAGCAGCTTATTCGGGTCGGAGACCCAGTACTTC.

The V and J genes are TRBV9 and TRBJ2-3; the D call may be TRBD1 or TRBD2 (6 bases each). Germline lookup yields CDR1 SGDLS and CDR2 YYNGEE. V shed 0 bases and J shed 5 bases, with 16 bases lying between them. CDR3 length equals 16 residues. The DNA for the CDR3 is TGTGCCAGCAGCGTAGTTCGGGGGCCCGCCTTAGATACGCAGTATTTT. The encoded protein is CASSVVRGPALDTQYF.

This sequence joins TRBV11-3 and TRBJ1-2, with 7 positions matching TRBD1. The CDR3 contains 14 residues. The germline V gene has CDR1 SGHNT and CDR2 YENEEA. J lost 4 bases, V lost 5 bases, and 7 bases had no gene match. The CDR3 DNA reads as TGTGCCAGCAGCCCCATGACAGGGCCCTATGGCTACACCTTC. Its translation is CASSPMTGPYGYTF.

The V call is TRBV7-2, the J call TRBJ2-2; D gene unclear. The CDR3 length is 14 residues. Deletions cut 1 base from V and 4 bases from J, with 7 bases between. The germline V gene encodes CDR1 SGHTA and CDR2 FQGNSA. This CDR3 is CASSLVPATGELFF. The CDR3 region has the DNA TGTGCCAGCAGCTTAGTCCCGGCCACCGGGGAGCTGTTTTTT.

The chain links TRBV30 to TRBJ1-2; 11 positions agree with TRBD1. Unmatched junction bases numbered 7, after V lost 3 bases and J lost 4 bases. Germline V gene data show CDR1 as GTSNPN and CDR2 as SVGIG (reference sequence). The CDR3 is 15 amino acids. CDR3 DNA sequence: TGTGCCTGGAGGGGGGACAGGGGGGCTACCTATGGCTACACCTTC. Encoded protein: CAWRGDRGATYGYTF.

The genes are TRBV30 and TRBJ2-2; D is perhaps TRBD2 (5 bases). CDR3 length: 16 residues. Germline assignment: CDR1 GTSNPN and CDR2 SVGIG (reference sequence). V lost 5 bases, J lost 4 bases, and 20 bases lay in between. The DNA for the CDR3 is TGTGCCTGGGGGGTTTGGGCGGGTTCGGGCACCGGGGAGCTGTTTTTT. Encoded protein: CAWGVWAGSGTGELFF.

The gene calls are TRBV29-1 and TRBJ2-3; D unclear. Germline V gene sequence: CDR1 SQVTM, CDR2 ANQGSEA. The V gene lost 7 bases and the J gene lost 5 bases, with 1 base spanning the gap. This CDR3 has 8 residues. CDR3 nucleotides: TGCAGCGGAGATACGCAGTATTTT. Encoded protein: CSGDTQYF.

The chain links TRBV11-2 to TRBJ1-3; perhaps TRBD1 as D (6 bases). The germline gives CDR1 SGHAT, CDR2 FQNNGV. CDR3 length equals 16 residues. V lost 3 bases and J lost 3, with 15 bases in between. This chain's CDR3 is CASSLGAYRVGNTIYF. Written as DNA, the CDR3 is TGTGCCAGCAGCTTGGGGGCCTACAGGGTTGGAAACACCATATATTTT.